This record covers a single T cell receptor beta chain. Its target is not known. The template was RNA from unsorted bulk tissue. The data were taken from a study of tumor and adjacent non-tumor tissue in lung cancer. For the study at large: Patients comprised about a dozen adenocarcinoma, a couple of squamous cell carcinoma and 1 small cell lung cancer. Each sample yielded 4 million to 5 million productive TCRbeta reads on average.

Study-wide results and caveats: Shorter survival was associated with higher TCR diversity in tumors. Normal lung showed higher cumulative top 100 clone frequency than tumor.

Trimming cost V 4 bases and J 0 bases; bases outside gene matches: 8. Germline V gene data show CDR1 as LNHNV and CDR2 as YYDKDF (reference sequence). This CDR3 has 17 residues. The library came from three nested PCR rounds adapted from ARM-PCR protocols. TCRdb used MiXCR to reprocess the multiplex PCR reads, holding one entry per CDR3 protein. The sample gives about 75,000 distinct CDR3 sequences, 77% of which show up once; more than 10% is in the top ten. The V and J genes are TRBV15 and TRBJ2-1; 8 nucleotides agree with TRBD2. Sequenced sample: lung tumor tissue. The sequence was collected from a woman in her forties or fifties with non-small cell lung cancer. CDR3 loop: CATSNFGSGSSYNEQFF. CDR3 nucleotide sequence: TGTGCCACCAGCAACTTCGGGAGCGGGAGCTCCTACAATGAGCAGTTCTTC.